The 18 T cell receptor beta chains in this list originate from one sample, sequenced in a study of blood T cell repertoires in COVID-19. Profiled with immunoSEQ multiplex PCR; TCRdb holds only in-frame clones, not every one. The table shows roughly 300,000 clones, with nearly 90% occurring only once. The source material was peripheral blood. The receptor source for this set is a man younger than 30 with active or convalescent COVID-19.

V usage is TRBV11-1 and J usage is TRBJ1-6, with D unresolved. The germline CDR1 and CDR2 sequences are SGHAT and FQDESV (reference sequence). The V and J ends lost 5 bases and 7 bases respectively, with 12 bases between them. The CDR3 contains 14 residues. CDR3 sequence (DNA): TGTGCCAGCAGCAGAGGAGCAGCGAATTCACCCCTCCACTTT. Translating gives CASSRGAANSPLHF.

CDR3 region: CATSDGGTGELFF. CDR3 coding DNA: TGTGCCACCAGTGACGGGGGAACCGGGGAGCTGTTTTTT. This chain uses TRBV24-1 with TRBJ2-2, with a weak D call TRBD2 (6 bases). Germline CDR1 is KGHDR and CDR2 is SFDVKD. The CDR3 loop spans 13 amino acids. V lost 4 bases and J 5 bases, leaving 7 bases between the germline ends.

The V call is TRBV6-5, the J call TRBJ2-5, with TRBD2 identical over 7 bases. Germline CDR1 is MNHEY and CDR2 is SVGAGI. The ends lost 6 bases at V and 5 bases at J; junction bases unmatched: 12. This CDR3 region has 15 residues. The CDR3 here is CASSPSAGSEETQYF. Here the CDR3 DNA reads TGTGCCAGCAGCCCCTCAGCGGGGAGTGAGGAGACCCAGTACTTC.

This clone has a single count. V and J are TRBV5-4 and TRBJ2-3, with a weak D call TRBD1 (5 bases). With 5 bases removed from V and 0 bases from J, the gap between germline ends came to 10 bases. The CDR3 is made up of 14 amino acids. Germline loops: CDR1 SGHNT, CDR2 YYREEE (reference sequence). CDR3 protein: CASRQDRSTDTQYF. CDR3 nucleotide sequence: TGTGCCAGCAGGCAAGACAGAAGCACAGATACGCAGTATTTT.

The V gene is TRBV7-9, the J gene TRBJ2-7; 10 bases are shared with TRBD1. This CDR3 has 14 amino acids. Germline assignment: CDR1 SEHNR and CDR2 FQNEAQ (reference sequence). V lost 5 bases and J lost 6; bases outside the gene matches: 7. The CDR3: CASSPMDRGGEQYF. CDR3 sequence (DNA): TGTGCCAGCAGCCCCATGGACAGGGGGGGCGAGCAGTACTTC.

CDR3 residues: CASSQVPRLAYVTDTQYF. In DNA form, the CDR3 reads TGCGCCAGCAGCCAAGTCCCCCGGCTAGCATATGTCACAGATACGCAGTATTTT. This chain uses TRBV4-1 with TRBJ2-3; tentatively, D is TRBD2 (5 bases). This CDR3 is 18 amino acids long. Trimming stripped 1 base from V and 2 bases from J, with 19 bases between. Germline values: CDR1 MGHRA, CDR2 YSYEKL.

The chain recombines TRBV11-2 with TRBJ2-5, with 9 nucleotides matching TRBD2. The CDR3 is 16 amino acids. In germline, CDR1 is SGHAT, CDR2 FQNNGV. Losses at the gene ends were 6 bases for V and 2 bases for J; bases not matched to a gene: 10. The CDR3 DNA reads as TGTGCCAGCAGGACCCTCGCGCGGGGGGGACAAGAGACCCAGTACTTC. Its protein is CASRTLARGGQETQYF.

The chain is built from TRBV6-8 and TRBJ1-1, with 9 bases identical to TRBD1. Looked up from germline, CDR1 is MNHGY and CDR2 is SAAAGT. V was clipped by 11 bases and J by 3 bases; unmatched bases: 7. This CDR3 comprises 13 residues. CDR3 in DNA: TGTGCCGACAGGGGGGGGCGAGACACTGAAGCTTTCTTT. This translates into CADRGGRDTEAFF.

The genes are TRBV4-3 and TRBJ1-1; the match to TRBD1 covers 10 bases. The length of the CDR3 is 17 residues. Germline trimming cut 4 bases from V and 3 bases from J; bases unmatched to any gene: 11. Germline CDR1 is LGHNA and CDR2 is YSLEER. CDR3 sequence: CASSPHLGGQGYTEAFF. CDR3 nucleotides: TGCGCCAGCAGCCCCCATCTTGGGGGACAGGGGTACACTGAAGCTTTCTTT.

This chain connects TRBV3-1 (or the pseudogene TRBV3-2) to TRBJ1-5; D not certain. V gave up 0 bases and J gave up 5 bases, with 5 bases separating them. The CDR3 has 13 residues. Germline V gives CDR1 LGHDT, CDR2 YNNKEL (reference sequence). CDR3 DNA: TGTGCCAGCAGCCAAGACACTTATCAGCCCCAGCATTTT. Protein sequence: CASSQDTYQPQHF.

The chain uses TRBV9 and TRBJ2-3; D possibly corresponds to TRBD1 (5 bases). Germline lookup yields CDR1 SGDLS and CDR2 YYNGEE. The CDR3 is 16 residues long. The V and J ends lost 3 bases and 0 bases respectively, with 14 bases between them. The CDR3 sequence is CASSARARASTDTQYF. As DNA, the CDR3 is TGTGCCAGCAGCGCACGGGCCAGGGCTAGCACAGATACGCAGTATTTT.

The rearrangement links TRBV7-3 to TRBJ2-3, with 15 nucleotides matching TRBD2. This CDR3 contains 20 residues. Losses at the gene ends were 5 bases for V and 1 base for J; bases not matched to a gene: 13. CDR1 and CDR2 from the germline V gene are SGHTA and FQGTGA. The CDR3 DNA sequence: TGTGCCAGCAGCCCCGGGACTAGCGGGGGGCTGTCAATGGGCACAGATACGCAGTATTTT. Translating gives CASSPGTSGGLSMGTDTQYF.

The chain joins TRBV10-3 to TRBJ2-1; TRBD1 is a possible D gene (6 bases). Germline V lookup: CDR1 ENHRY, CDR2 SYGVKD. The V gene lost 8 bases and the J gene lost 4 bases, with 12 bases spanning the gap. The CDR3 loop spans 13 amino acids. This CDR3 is CAIGGAGYNEQFF. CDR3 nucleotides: TGTGCCATCGGGGGCGCGGGTTACAATGAGCAGTTCTTC.

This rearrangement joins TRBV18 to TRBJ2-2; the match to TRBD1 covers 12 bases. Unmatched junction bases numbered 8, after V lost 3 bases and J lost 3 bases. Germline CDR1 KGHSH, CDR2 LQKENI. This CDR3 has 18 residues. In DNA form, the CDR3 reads TGTGCCAGCTCACCGGTTCTGGGACAGGGGGCGGACACCGGGGAGCTGTTTTTT. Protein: CASSPVLGQGADTGELFF. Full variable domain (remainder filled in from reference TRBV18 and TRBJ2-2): NAGVMQNPRHLVRRRGQEARLRCSPMKGHSHVYWYRQLPEEGLKFMVYLQKENIIDESGMPKERFSAEFPKEGPSILRIQQVVRGDSAAYFCASSPVLGQGADTGELFFGEGSRLTVL.

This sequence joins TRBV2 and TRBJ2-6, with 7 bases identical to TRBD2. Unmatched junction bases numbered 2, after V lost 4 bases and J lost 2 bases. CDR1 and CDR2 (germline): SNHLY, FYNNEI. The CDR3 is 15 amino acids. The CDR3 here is CASSAAGAGANVLTF. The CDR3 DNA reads TGTGCCAGCAGTGCTGCGGGGGCTGGGGCCAACGTCCTGACTTTC.

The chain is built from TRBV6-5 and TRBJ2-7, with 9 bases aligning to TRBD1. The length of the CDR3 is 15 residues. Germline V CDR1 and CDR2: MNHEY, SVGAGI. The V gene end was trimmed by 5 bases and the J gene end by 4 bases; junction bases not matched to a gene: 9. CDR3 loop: CASSRGGQGLYEQYF. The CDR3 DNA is TGTGCCAGCAGTAGGGGGGGACAGGGATTATACGAGCAGTACTTC.

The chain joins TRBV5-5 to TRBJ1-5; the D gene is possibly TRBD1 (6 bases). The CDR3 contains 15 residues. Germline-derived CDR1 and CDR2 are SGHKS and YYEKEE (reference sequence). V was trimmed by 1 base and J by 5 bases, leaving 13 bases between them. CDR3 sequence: CASSLIGGEHQPQHF. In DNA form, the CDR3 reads TGTGCCAGCAGCTTGATAGGGGGTGAGCATCAGCCCCAGCATTTT.

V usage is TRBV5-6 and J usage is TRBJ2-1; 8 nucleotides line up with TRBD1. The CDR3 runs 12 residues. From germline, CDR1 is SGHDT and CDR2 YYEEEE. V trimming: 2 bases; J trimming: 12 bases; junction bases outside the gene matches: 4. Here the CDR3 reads CASSFLGTGQFF. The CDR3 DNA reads TGTGCCAGCAGCTTCTTAGGGACAGGGCAGTTCTTC.